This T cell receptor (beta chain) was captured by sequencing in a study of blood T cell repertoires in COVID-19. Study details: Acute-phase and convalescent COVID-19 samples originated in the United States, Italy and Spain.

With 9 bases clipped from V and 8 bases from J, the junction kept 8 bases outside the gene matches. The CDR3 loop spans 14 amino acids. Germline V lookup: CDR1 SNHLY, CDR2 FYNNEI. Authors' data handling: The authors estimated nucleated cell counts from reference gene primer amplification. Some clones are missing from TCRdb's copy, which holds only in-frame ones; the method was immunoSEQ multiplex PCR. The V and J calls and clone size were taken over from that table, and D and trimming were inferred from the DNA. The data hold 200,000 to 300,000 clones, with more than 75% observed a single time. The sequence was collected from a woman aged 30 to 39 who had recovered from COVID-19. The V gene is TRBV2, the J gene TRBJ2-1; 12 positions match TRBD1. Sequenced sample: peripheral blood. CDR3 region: CASQPGQGAYEQFF. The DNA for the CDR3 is TGTGCCAGTCAACCGGGACAGGGGGCCTATGAGCAGTTCTTC.